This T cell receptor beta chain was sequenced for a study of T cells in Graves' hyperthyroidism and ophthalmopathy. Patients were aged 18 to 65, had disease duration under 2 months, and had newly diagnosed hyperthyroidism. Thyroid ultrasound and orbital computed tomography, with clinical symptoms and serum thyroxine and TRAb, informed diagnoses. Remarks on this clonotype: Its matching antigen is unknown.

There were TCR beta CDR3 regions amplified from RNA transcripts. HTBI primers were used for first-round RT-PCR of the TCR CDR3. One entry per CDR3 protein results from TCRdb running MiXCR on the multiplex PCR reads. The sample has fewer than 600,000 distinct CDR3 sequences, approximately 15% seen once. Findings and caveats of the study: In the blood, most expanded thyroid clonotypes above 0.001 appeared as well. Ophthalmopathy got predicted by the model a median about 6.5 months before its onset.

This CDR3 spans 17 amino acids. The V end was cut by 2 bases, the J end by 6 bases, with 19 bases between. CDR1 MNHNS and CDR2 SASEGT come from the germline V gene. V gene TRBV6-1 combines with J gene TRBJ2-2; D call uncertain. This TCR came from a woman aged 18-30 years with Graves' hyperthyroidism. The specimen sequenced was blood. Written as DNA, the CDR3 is TGTGCCAGCAGTGAACGAACCCCTTGGGTATTATCCGGGGAGCTGTTTTTT. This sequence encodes CASSERTPWVLSGELFF.